This paragraph covers one TCR beta chain sequence. Its antigen is unidentified. The data belong to a study of CD8 T cells in Susac syndrome. Study conclusions and caveats: Acknowledgment was made by the study that its TCR sequencing and HLA analysis involved a relatively small number of individuals.

Random hexamers were used to reverse transcribe roughly 0.5 to 1 ug of RNA. Via MiXCR, TCRdb re-called the immunoSEQ multiplex PCR reads, giving one row per CDR3 protein. The sample lists some 120,000 distinct CDR3 sequences; over 90% were seen once. The germline V and J ends were trimmed by 5 bases and 9 bases, with 17 bases remaining between them. The germline V gene has CDR1 MNHEY and CDR2 SMNVEV (reference sequence). The CDR3 consists of 14 residues. Controls comprised healthy donors matched for age and sex. Isolation of CD8+ and CD4+ T cells was performed negatively, whereas enrichment of TEMRA cells was done by FACS.

The sequence was collected from a human donor in good health. The chain recombines TRBV27 with TRBJ1-5, with D possibly TRBD1 on 6 matching bases. The specimen sequenced was CD4+ T cells from PBMCs. CDR3 DNA: TGTGCCAGCAGTATGGTACAGGGTTTGACGCCCCAGCATTTT. Protein product: CASSMVQGLTPQHF.